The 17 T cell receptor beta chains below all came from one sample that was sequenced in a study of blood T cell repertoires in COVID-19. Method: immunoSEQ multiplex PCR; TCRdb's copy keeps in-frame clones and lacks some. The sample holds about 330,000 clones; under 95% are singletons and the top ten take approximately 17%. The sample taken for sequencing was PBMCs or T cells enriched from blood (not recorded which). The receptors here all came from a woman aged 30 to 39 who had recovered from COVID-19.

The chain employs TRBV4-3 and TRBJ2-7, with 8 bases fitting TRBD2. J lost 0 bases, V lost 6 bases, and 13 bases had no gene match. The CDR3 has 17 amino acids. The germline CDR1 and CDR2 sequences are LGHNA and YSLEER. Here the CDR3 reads CASSPNPASGPSYEQYF. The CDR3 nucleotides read TGCGCCAGCAGTCCCAATCCCGCTAGCGGGCCCTCCTACGAGCAGTACTTC.

The chain's CDR3 is CASSLVGGSVNSPLHF. DNA for the CDR3: TGTGCCAGCAGCTTAGTTGGGGGCAGTGTTAATTCACCCCTCCACTTT. The rearrangement joins TRBV7-9 to TRBJ1-6, with D tentatively TRBD1 (6 bases). V lost 1 base and J lost 6, with 13 bases in between. Germline V gene data show CDR1 as SEHNR and CDR2 as FQNEAQ (reference sequence). The CDR3 loop spans 16 amino acids.

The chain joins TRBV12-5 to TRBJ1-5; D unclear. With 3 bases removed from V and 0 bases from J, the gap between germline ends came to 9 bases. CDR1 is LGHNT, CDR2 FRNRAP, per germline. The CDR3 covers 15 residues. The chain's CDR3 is CASGFEEFSNQPQHF. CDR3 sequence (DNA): TGTGCTAGTGGTTTCGAGGAGTTTAGCAATCAGCCCCAGCATTTT.

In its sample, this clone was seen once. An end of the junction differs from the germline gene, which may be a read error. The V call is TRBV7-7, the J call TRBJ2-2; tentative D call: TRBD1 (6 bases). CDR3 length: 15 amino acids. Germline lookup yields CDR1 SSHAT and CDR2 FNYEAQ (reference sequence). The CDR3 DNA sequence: TGTGCTAGCAGCTTGTGGCCCAGGGGTACCGGGGAGCTGTTTTTT. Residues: CASSLWPRGTGELFF.

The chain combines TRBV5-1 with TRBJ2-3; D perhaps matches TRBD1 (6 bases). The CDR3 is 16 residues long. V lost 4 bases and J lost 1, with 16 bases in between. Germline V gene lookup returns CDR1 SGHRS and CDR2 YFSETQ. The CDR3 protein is CASSGTGSSGTDTQYF. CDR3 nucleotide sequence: TGCGCCAGCAGCGGAACAGGGTCGTCGGGCACAGATACGCAGTATTTT.

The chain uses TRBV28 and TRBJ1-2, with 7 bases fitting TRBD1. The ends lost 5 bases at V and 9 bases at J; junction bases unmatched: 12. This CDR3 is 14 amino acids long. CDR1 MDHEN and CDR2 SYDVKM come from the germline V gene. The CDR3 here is CASSLPSGGASYTF. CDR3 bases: TGTGCCAGCAGTCTCCCCTCAGGGGGAGCCAGCTACACCTTC.

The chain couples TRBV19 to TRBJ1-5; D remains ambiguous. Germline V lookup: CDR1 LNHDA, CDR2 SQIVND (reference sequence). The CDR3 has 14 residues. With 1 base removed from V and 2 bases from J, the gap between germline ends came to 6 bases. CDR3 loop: CASSIGEGNQPQHF. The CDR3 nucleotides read TGTGCCAGTAGTATAGGGGAGGGCAATCAGCCCCAGCATTTT.

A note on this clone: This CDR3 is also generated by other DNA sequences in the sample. The CDR3 loop reads CASSLGRGSYNEQFF. The CDR3 bases are TGTGCCAGCAGCTTAGGGCGGGGATCCTACAATGAGCAGTTCTTC. The V call is TRBV11-2, the J call TRBJ2-1, with D maybe TRBD2 (6 bases). CDR3 length: 15 amino acids. With 1 base removed from V and 1 base from J, the gap between germline ends came to 8 bases. CDR1 and CDR2 (germline): SGHAT, FQNNGV.

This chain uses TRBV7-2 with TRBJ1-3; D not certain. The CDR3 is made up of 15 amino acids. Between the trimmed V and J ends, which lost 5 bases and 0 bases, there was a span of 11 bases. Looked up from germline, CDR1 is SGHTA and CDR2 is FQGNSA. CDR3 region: CASSAAGLSGNTIYF. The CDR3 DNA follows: TGTGCCAGCAGCGCCGCGGGTCTCTCTGGAAACACCATATATTTT.

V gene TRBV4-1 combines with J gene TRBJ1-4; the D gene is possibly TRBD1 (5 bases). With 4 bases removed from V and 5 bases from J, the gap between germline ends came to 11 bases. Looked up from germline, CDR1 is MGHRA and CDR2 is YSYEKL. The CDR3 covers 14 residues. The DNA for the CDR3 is TGCGCCAGCAGCCTCCGACAGCTGAATGAAAAACTGTTTTTT. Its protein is CASSLRQLNEKLFF.

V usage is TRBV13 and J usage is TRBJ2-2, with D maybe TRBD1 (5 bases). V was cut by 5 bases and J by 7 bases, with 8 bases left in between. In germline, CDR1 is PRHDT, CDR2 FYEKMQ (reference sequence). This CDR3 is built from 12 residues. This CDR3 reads CASSLQGGELFF. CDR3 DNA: TGTGCCAGCAGCCTTCAGGGCGGGGAGCTGTTTTTT. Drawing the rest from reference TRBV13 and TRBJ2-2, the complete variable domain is AAGVIQSPRHLIKEKRETATLKCYPIPRHDTVYWYQQGPGQDPQFLISFYEKMQSDKGSIPDRFSAQQFSDYHSELNMSSLELGDSALYFCASSLQGGELFFGEGSRLTVL.

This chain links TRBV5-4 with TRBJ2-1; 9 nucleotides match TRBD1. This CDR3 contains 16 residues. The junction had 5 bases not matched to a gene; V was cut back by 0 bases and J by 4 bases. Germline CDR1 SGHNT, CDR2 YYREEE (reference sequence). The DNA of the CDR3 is TGTGCCAGCAGCTTGGGGGGGACAGGGAAATACAATGAGCAGTTCTTC. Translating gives CASSLGGTGKYNEQFF.

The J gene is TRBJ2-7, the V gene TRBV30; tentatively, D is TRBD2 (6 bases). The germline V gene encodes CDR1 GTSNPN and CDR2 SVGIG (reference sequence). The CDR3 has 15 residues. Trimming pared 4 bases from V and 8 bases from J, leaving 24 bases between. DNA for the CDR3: TGTGCCTGGATCTCCACGGGACTCTACGCCTCCAAGCAGTACTTC. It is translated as CAWISTGLYASKQYF. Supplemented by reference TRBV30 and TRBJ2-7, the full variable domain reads SQTIHQWPATLVQPVGSPLSLECTVEGTSNPNLYWYRQAAGRGLQLLFYSVGIGQISSEVPQNLSASRPQDRQFILSSKKLLLSDSGFYLCAWISTGLYASKQYFGPGTRLTVT.

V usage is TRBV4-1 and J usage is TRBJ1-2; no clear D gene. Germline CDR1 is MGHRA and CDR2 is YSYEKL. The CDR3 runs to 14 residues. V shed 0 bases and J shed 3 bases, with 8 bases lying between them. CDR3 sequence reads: CASSQEADYYGYTF. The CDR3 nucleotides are TGCGCCAGCAGCCAAGAGGCGGACTACTATGGCTACACCTTC.

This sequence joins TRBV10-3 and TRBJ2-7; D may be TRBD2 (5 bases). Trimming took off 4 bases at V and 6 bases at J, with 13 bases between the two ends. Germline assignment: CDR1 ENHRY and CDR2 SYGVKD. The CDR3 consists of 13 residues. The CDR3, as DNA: TGTGCCATCAGTGGTCCGGGGTTTAGCGAGCAGTACTTC. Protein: CAISGPGFSEQYF.

The CDR3, as DNA: TGTGCCAGCAGCTTCCGCCCAGGGGGCACCGGGGAGCTGTTTTTT. It translates to CASSFRPGGTGELFF. This sequence joins TRBV7-9 and TRBJ2-2; 7 bases line up with TRBD1. V lost 3 bases to trimming and J lost 4 bases; unmatched junction nucleotides: 5. Per germline, CDR1 SEHNR and CDR2 FQNEAQ (reference sequence). The CDR3 is made up of 15 amino acids. The whole variable domain, filled in from reference TRBV7-9 and TRBJ2-2, reads DTGVSQNPRHKITKRGQNVTFRCDPISEHNRLYWYRQTLGQGPEFLTYFQNEAQLEKSRLLSDRFSAERPKGSFSTLEIQRTEQGDSAMYLCASSFRPGGTGELFFGEGSRLTVL.

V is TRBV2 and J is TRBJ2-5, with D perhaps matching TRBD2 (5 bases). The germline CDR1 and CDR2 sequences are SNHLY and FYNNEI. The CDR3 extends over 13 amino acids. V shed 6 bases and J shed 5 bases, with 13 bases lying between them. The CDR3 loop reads CASSGRGSETQYF. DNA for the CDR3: TGTGCCAGCAGCGGTAGAGGGAGCGAGACCCAGTACTTC.